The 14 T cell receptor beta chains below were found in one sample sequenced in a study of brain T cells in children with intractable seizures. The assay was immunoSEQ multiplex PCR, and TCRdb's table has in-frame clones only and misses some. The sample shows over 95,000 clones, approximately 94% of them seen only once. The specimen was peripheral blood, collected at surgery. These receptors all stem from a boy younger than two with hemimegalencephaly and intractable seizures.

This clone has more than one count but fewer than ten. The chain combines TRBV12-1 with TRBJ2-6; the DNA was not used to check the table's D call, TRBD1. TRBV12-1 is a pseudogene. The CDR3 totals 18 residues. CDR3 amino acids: CASSPGTGPTSGANVLTF. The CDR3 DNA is TGTGCCAGCAGCCCTGGGACAGGGCCTACCTCTGGGGCCAACGTCCTGACTTTC.

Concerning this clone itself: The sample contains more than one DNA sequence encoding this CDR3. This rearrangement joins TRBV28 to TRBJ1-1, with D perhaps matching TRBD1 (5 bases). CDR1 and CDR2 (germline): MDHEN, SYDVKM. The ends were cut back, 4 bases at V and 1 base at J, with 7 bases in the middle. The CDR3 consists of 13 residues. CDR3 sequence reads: CASSSGQNTEAFF. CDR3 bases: TGTGCCAGCAGTTCCGGACAGAACACTGAAGCTTTCTTT.

This CDR3 is CASSYEQYF. Written as DNA, the CDR3 is TGTGCCAGCAGCTACGAGCAGTACTTC. The chain employs TRBV4-2 and TRBJ2-7; the D is unclear. Between the trimmed V and J ends, which lost 5 bases and 4 bases, there was a span of 0 bases. CDR3 size: 9 residues. CDR1 and CDR2 (germline): LGHNA, YNFKEQ.

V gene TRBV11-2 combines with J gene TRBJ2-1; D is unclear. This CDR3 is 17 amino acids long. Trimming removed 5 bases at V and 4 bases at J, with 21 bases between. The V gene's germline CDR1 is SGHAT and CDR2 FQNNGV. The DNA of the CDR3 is TGTGCCAGCAGCCCCGGCTCGATGTGGCGGTCGTACAATGAGCAGTTCTTC. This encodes CASSPGSMWRSYNEQFF.

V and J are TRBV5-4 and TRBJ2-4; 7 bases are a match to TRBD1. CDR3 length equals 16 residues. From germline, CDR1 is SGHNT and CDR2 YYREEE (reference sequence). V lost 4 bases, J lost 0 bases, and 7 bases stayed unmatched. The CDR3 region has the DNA TGTGCCAGCAGCCGGGGACAGTCACTAGCCAAAAACATTCAGTACTTC. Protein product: CASSRGQSLAKNIQYF.

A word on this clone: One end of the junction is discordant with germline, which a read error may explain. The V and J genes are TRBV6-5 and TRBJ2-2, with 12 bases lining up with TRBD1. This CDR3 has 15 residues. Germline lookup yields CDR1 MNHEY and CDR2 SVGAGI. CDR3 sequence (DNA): TGTGCCAGCAGGGGACAGGGGGCGAAGACCGGGGAGCTGTTTTTT. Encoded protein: CASRGQGAKTGELFF.

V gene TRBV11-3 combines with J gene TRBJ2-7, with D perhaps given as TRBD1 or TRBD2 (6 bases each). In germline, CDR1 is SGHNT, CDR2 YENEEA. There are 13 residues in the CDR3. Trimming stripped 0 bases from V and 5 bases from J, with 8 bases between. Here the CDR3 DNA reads TGTGCCAGCAGCTTAGATGGGGGGCACGAGCAGTACTTC. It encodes CASSLDGGHEQYF.

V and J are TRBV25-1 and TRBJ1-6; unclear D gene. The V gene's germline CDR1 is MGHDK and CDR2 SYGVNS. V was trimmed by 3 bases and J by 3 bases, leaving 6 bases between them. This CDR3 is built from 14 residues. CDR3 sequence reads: CASSDSGYNSPLHF. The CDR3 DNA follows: TGTGCCAGCAGTGATTCCGGCTATAATTCACCCCTCCACTTT.

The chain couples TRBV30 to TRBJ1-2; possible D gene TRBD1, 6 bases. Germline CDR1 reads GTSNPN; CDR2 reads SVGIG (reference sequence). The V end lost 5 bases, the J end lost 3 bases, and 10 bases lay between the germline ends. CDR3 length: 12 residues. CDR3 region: CAWSGTHYGYTF. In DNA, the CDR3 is TGTGCCTGGTCCGGGACACACTATGGCTACACCTTC.

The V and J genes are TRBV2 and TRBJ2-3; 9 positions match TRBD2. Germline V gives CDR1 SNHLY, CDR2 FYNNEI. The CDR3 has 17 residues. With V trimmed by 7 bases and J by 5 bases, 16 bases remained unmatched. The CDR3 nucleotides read TGTGCCAGCAATGTGAGGGCGGGAGCGGGAGGCGGAGATACGCAGTATTTT. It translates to CASNVRAGAGGGDTQYF.

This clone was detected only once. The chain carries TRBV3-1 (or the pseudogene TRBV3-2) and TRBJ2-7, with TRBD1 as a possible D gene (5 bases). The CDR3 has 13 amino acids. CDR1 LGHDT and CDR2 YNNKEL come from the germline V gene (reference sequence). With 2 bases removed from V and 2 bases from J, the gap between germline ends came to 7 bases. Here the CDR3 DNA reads TGTGCCAGCAGCCAAAAGACAGCCTACGAGCAGTACTTC. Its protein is CASSQKTAYEQYF.

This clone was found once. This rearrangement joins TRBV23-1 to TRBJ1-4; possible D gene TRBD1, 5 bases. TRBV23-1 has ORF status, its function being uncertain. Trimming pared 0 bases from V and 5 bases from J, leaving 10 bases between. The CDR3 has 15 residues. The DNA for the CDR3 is TGCGCCAGCAGTCAATCGGGGTCAGGGAATGAAAAACTGTTTTTT. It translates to CASSQSGSGNEKLFF.

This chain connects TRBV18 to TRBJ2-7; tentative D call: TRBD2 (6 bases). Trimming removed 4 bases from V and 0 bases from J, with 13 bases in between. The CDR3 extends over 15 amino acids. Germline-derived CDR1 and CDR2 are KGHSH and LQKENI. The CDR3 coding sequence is TGTGCCAGCTCACGGGGAGCGGGCCTCTCCTACGAGCAGTACTTC. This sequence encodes CASSRGAGLSYEQYF.

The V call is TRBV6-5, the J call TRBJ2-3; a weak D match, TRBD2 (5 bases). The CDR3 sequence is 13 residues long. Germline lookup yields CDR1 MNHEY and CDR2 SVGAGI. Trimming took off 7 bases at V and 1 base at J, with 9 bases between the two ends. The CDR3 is CASIAGGTDTQYF. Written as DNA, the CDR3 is TGTGCCAGCATCGCCGGGGGCACAGATACGCAGTATTTT.